This T cell receptor (beta chain) came from a study of PD-L1 blockade in urothelial cancer. The overall study: Individuals in the cohort had been given 0 to 3 earlier chemotherapy regimens. Once treatment had started, blood was analyzed at 3 weeks (second dose) and again at 6 weeks.

TCRdb's copy holds only in-frame clones and misses some; the assay was immunoSEQ multiplex PCR. The sample consists of about 37,000 clones, about four fifths of them appearing once. Trimming took 4 bases from V and 3 from J; bases not matched to a gene: 6. CDR1 is SGDLS, CDR2 YYNGEE, per germline. There are 14 residues in the CDR3. The input for sequencing was PBMCs, taken around atezolizumab (anti-PD-L1) treatment. The chain employs TRBV9 and TRBJ1-1, with 7 bases aligning to TRBD1. The sequence was collected from a man aged 55 to 70 with urothelial cancer. CDR3 nucleotides: TGTGCCAGCAGCAGGGGGCTCGACGACACTGAAGCTTTCTTT. It codes for CASSRGLDDTEAFF.